This TCR beta chain emerged from a study of Graves' ophthalmopathy and Graves' hyperthyroidism. In the case of this clonotype: Because the CDR3 is missing its conserved closing phenylalanine or tryptophan, this is likely a read error.

Investigators amplified TCR beta CDR3 regions from RNA transcripts. The first round was an RT-PCR with HTBI primers, and the second round was a multiplex PCR. MiXCR was run by TCRdb on the multiplex PCR reads, yielding one entry per CDR3 protein. The sample holds hundreds of thousands of distinct CDR3 sequences, under 25% seen once. Stable hyperthyroidism denotes an absence of ophthalmopathy throughout 18 months of follow-up. V was clipped by 2 bases and J by 6 bases, with 9 bases between them. The CDR3 is made up of 13 amino acids. CDR1 SGDLS and CDR2 YYNGEE come from the germline V gene. This sequence was found in a woman aged 18 to 35 with stable Graves' hyperthyroidism. The V gene is TRBV9, the J gene TRBJ1-5; no reliable D call. Sample: peripheral blood. The CDR3 nucleotides read TGTGCCAGCAGCGTCACGGTCGGTCAGCCCCAGCATGTT. It yields the protein CASSVTVGQPQHV.